What follows are 25 T cell receptor beta chains derived from one specimen sequenced in a study of blood T cell repertoires in COVID-19. The method was immunoSEQ multiplex PCR; TCRdb's version includes in-frame clones alone and lacks a portion of them. The sample holds 100,000 to 120,000 clones, about nine tenths seen once. The sequenced material came from peripheral blood. The receptors shown here come from a woman between 50 and 59 years old with acute or convalescent COVID-19.

The chain joins TRBV7-2 to TRBJ2-3; a weak D match, TRBD2 (5 bases). The CDR3 has 14 residues. V lost 1 base to trimming and J lost 6 bases, with 11 bases between them. Germline V gene sequence: CDR1 SGHTA, CDR2 FQGNSA. This chain's CDR3 is CASSLVAGSDTQYF. CDR3 DNA sequence: TGTGCCAGCAGCTTAGTGGCGGGCTCGGATACGCAGTATTTT.

V usage is TRBV6-5 and J usage is TRBJ1-1; 7 positions agree with TRBD1. The CDR3 is 16 residues long. From germline, CDR1 is MNHEY and CDR2 SVGAGI. With V trimmed by 1 base and J by 0 bases, 5 bases remained unmatched. CDR3 loop: CASSYFHGTVNTEAFF. CDR3 nucleotides: TGTGCCAGCAGTTACTTCCACGGGACAGTGAACACTGAAGCTTTCTTT.

This chain connects TRBV7-8 to TRBJ2-7, with D perhaps matching TRBD1 (6 bases). Per the germline V gene, CDR1 is SGHVS and CDR2 is FQNEAQ. V dropped 3 bases and J dropped 3 bases, with 9 bases sitting between them. CDR3 length: 13 residues. CDR3 in DNA: TGTGCCAGCAGCTTTCAGACAGGCTACGAGCAGTACTTC. This translates into CASSFQTGYEQYF.

The chain carries TRBV7-9 and TRBJ2-5; possibly TRBD2 for D (7 bases). The CDR3 runs 15 residues. The V end lost 5 bases, the J end lost 5 bases, and 18 bases lay between the germline ends. Germline CDR1 is SEHNR and CDR2 is FQNEAQ (reference sequence). Here the CDR3 reads CASSPRHGGQETQYF. CDR3 sequence (DNA): TGTGCCAGCAGCCCCAGGCACGGGGGGCAGGAGACCCAGTACTTC.

This clone was recorded once. The gene calls are TRBV11-2 and TRBJ2-1; 14 bases align to TRBD2. The germline CDR1 and CDR2 sequences are SGHAT and FQNNGV. The CDR3 runs to 17 residues. Trimming removed 3 bases from V and 7 bases from J; junction bases left unmatched: 8. DNA of the CDR3: TGTGCCAGCAGCTTTAAAACGGGACTAGCGGGAGATAATGAGCAGTTCTTC. Residues: CASSFKTGLAGDNEQFF.

The rearrangement uses TRBV20-1 and TRBJ1-2, with D unclear. CDR1 DFQATT and CDR2 SNEGSKA come from the germline V gene (reference sequence). The CDR3 loop spans 11 amino acids. Trimming took off 7 bases at V and 8 bases at J, with 14 bases between the two ends. The CDR3 sequence: CSVPGAGGYTF. The CDR3 DNA is TGCAGTGTCCCGGGAGCCGGGGGCTACACCTTC.

The V call is TRBV6-2 or TRBV6-3, the J call TRBJ1-2; the D gene is possibly TRBD1 (6 bases). CDR1 is MNHEY and CDR2 is SVGEGT in the germline V gene. V lost 5 bases to trimming and J lost 2 bases, with 9 bases between them. The CDR3 runs to 13 residues. This chain's CDR3 is CASSTGLNYGYTF. In DNA form, the CDR3 reads TGTGCCAGCAGTACAGGGCTAAACTATGGCTACACCTTC.

This clone was observed once. The gene calls are TRBV14 and TRBJ2-3; D unresolved. Germline CDR1 is SGHDN and CDR2 is FVKESK. The CDR3 extends over 14 amino acids. V dropped 1 base and J dropped 3 bases, with 8 bases sitting between them. CDR3 in DNA: TGTGCCAGCAGCCAAGCGCCTACGACAGATACGCAGTATTTT. This gives the protein CASSQAPTTDTQYF.

The J gene is TRBJ1-2, the V gene TRBV6-2 or TRBV6-3; 9 bases match TRBD1. Losses at the gene ends were 2 bases for V and 4 bases for J; bases not matched to a gene: 5. The CDR3 covers 15 residues. CDR1 is MNHEY and CDR2 is SVGEGT in the germline V gene. The CDR3 DNA is TGTGCCAGCAGTTACCCCGGGACAGGGAGCTATGGCTACACCTTC. Translation gives CASSYPGTGSYGYTF.

The chain links TRBV7-9 to TRBJ2-3, with D maybe TRBD2 (6 bases). V was pared by 1 base and J by 9 bases, with 11 bases between. Germline lookup yields CDR1 SEHNR and CDR2 FQNEAQ (reference sequence). The CDR3 has 13 residues. Written as DNA, the CDR3 is TGTGCCAGCAGCTTAGAGGGTAGCGGCACGCAGTATTTT. Protein: CASSLEGSGTQYF.

This clone appeared a single time. The rearrangement joins TRBV2 to TRBJ1-2; D remains unclear. V shed 5 bases and J shed 8 bases, with 15 bases lying between them. Germline V gene lookup returns CDR1 SNHLY and CDR2 FYNNEI. The CDR3 covers 13 residues. The CDR3, as DNA: TGTGCCAGCAGTACCCAGTACGTCTGGGGCTACACCTTC. Translated: CASSTQYVWGYTF.

The rearrangement joins TRBV19 to TRBJ2-5; TRBD2 matches at 9 bases. Germline V lookup: CDR1 LNHDA, CDR2 SQIVND (reference sequence). The V segment lost 4 bases and the J segment 0 bases; nucleotides outside the gene matches: 0. The CDR3 is made up of 14 amino acids. The CDR3 bases are TGTGCCAGTAGTAGCGGGGGGGACCAAGAGACCCAGTACTTC. This sequence encodes CASSSGGDQETQYF.

The chain joins TRBV9 to TRBJ2-7, with TRBD2 identical over 8 bases. V shed 4 bases and J 4 bases; nucleotides not matched to a gene: 10. The CDR3 length is 15 residues. CDR1 and CDR2 from the germline V gene are SGDLS and YYNGEE. The CDR3 here is CASSPKDGRGYEQYF. The CDR3 DNA reads as TGTGCCAGCAGCCCGAAGGACGGGAGGGGGTACGAGCAGTACTTC. The full variable domain, rest sourced from reference TRBV9 and TRBJ2-7, is DSGVTQTPKHLITATGQRVTLRCSPRSGDLSVYWYQQSLDQGLQFLIQYYNGEERAKGNILERFSAQQFPDLHSELNLSSLELGDSALYFCASSPKDGRGYEQYFGPGTRLTVT.

The chain has TRBV7-9 and TRBJ2-1; TRBD2 matches 13 bases. The CDR3 runs to 17 residues. Trimming took 5 bases from V and 2 from J; bases not matched to a gene: 6. From germline, CDR1 is SEHNR and CDR2 FQNEAQ (reference sequence). The CDR3 region has the DNA TGTGCCAGCAGCAACCCCGGGACTAGCGGGACCTACAATGAGCAGTTCTTC. Translating it yields CASSNPGTSGTYNEQFF. The whole variable domain, filled in from reference TRBV7-9 and TRBJ2-1, reads DTGVSQNPRHKITKRGQNVTFRCDPISEHNRLYWYRQTLGQGPEFLTYFQNEAQLEKSRLLSDRFSAERPKGSFSTLEIQRTEQGDSAMYLCASSNPGTSGTYNEQFFGPGTRLTVL.

The V gene is TRBV30, the J gene TRBJ1-5; 7 bases map to TRBD1. The CDR3 runs to 13 residues. V dropped 2 bases and J dropped 7; count of bases not matched to a gene: 5. Germline V lookup: CDR1 GTSNPN, CDR2 SVGIG (reference sequence). In nucleotides, the CDR3 is TGTGCCTGGAGTTCAGGGGGATGGCAGCCCCAGCATTTT. Translation gives CAWSSGGWQPQHF.

The chain joins TRBV7-9 to TRBJ2-7; D is perhaps TRBD1 (6 bases). Germline CDR1 SEHNR, CDR2 FQNEAQ (reference sequence). V lost 1 base and J lost 5, with 9 bases in between. The CDR3 runs 13 residues. This CDR3 is CASSLGQEDEQYF. The DNA for the CDR3 is TGTGCCAGCAGCTTAGGACAGGAGGACGAGCAGTACTTC.

CDR3 loop: CASRSLAGVTDTQYF. DNA of the CDR3: TGTGCCAGCAGATCACTAGCGGGGGTAACAGATACGCAGTATTTT. V is TRBV11-2 and J is TRBJ2-3; 11 bases align to TRBD2. The CDR3 is made up of 15 amino acids. Germline assignment: CDR1 SGHAT and CDR2 FQNNGV. V was pared by 6 bases and J by 3 bases, with 5 bases of the junction left unmatched.

The gene calls are TRBV7-3 and TRBJ2-2; the D is unclear. Germline-derived CDR1 and CDR2 are SGHTA and FQGTGA. Trimming took off 4 bases at V and 4 bases at J, with 7 bases between the two ends. The CDR3 length is 13 residues. In nucleotides, the CDR3 is TGTGCCAGCAGCTATACAGCCACCGGGGAGCTGTTTTTT. This translates into CASSYTATGELFF.

J is TRBJ1-1 and V is TRBV24-1, with D possibly being TRBD1 (5 bases). CDR3 length equals 13 residues. Per the germline V gene, CDR1 is KGHDR and CDR2 is SFDVKD. Trimming removed 7 bases from V and 5 bases from J, with 13 bases in between. Written as DNA, the CDR3 is TGTGCCACCAGCCTTTCAGGGCAAACTGAAGCTTTCTTT. Its protein is CATSLSGQTEAFF.

The gene calls are TRBV11-3 and TRBJ1-1, with D possibly matching TRBD1 (6 bases). CDR1 SGHNT and CDR2 YENEEA come from the germline V gene. V was pared by 5 bases and J by 2 bases, with 15 bases between. The CDR3 runs 15 residues. This CDR3 reads CASSPSGVGNTEAFF. The CDR3 nucleotides read TGTGCCAGCAGCCCATCAGGGGTTGGAAACACTGAAGCTTTCTTT.

The chain combines TRBV19 with TRBJ2-2; a possible D gene is TRBD1 (5 bases). This CDR3 has 14 amino acids. The V end lost 6 bases, the J end lost 7 bases, and 15 bases lay between the germline ends. Germline CDR1 and CDR2: LNHDA and SQIVND (reference sequence). CDR3 coding DNA: TGTGCCAGTAGAATGAGTCAGGGAATCGGGGAGCTGTTTTTT. The encoded protein is CASRMSQGIGELFF.

This chain joins TRBV11-2 and TRBJ2-7, with 9 positions matching TRBD1. Trimming cost V 2 bases and J 5 bases; bases outside gene matches: 7. Germline V CDR1 and CDR2: SGHAT, FQNNGV. The CDR3 is 15 residues long. CDR3 in DNA: TGTGCCAGCAGCTTAACAGGGGGCGCTGGACACGAGCAGTACTTC. Protein: CASSLTGGAGHEQYF.

The J gene is TRBJ2-7, the V gene TRBV9; D is unresolved. Germline V gene sequence: CDR1 SGDLS, CDR2 YYNGEE. The CDR3 contains 11 residues. V gave up 3 bases and J gave up 4 bases, with 5 bases separating them. The CDR3 region has the DNA TGTGCCAGCAGCGGAACATACGAGCAGTACTTC. Its protein is CASSGTYEQYF.

The table lists this clone with a few counts. The V call is TRBV2, the J call TRBJ2-1, with 7 bases aligning to TRBD1. The junction had 14 bases not matched to a gene; V was cut back by 6 bases and J by 3 bases. The germline V gene encodes CDR1 SNHLY and CDR2 FYNNEI. The CDR3 sequence is 17 residues long. CDR3 in amino acids: CASSPLAGTALYNEQFF. The CDR3 DNA follows: TGTGCCAGCAGCCCATTAGCCGGGACAGCCCTCTACAATGAGCAGTTCTTC.

This clone was observed a single time. V and J are TRBV24-1 and TRBJ1-1, with 8 bases matching TRBD1. V shed 1 base, J shed 8 bases, and the junction held 2 bases outside the gene matches. This CDR3 spans 13 amino acids. CDR1 KGHDR and CDR2 SFDVKD come from the germline V gene. The CDR3 DNA reads TGTGCCACCAGTGATTTCAGGGGGCGCGAAGCTTTCTTT. Protein sequence: CATSDFRGREAFF.